This T cell receptor beta chain was retrieved from a study of control samples from healthy donors and cancer patients (dated by TCRdb to 2019 to 2021). The library was obtained by the immunoSEQ multiplex PCR assay. TCRdb took over this immuneACCESS table, retaining in-frame rearrangements with V and J assigned. Such tables are incomplete; in checked studies, under half of the missing clones stem from an unresolved V gene, and the remainder is unexplained. A total of around 99,000 clones appear in this sample, approximately 90% of them only once. Roughly 4.4% of the sample is in the top ten clones. Concerning this clone itself: Its binding antigen is unknown. Within one base of it there is no much larger clone, and no base qualities were kept.

Trimming leaves V shorter by 4 bases and J shorter by 1 base, with the junction holding 5 bases beyond the gene matches. CDR1 and CDR2 (SGHNT, YYREEE) derive from the germline V gene (reference sequence). Measured from the cysteine to the phenylalanine, the CDR3 is 15 residues long. Only the CDR3 DNA is retained, 45 bases long and in frame from the first base. Recombination connected TRBV5-4 to TRBJ1-2, and TRBD1 matches 9 of the central bases. The sample consisted of blood. The source of this sequence is a human donor in good health. The donor label of this sample is uncertain. In nucleotide form, the sequence is TGTGCCAGCAGCCGTGGACAGGGGAATAACTATGGCTACACCTTC. Translated, it reads CASSRGQGNNYGYTF.